A few counts support the clone carrying this T cell receptor beta chain. Its matching antigen is unknown. MiXCR, run by TCRdb on the 5' RACE reads, gives a single entry per CDR3 protein. The data show roughly 280,000 distinct CDR3 sequences, 7.5% to 9.5% seen once. Germline CDR1 and CDR2: DFQATT and SNEGSKA (reference sequence). The CDR3 is 15 residues long. The V gene lost 3 bases and the J gene lost 3 bases, with 15 bases spanning the gap. This record comes from a study of identical twins. Study results and limitations: Excess low generation probability was seen in twin-shared out-of-frame alpha sequences. Clonotypes of the beta chain that were abundant in cord blood carried fewer insertions (memory repertoires showed none). Invariant MAIT and iNKT cells are populations that could partly confound zero-insertion analyses.

The same specimen was also included in a second study, on yellow fever vaccine responses in identical twins.

The source material was CD8+ T cells sorted from blood. The chain recombines TRBV20-1 with TRBJ2-1; D gene uncertain. This clonotype was obtained from a woman under 30 in good health. CDR3 nucleotide sequence: TGCAGTGCTAGGGCTACCACCTGGGGCTACAATGAGCAGTTCTTC. Protein product: CSARATTWGYNEQFF.